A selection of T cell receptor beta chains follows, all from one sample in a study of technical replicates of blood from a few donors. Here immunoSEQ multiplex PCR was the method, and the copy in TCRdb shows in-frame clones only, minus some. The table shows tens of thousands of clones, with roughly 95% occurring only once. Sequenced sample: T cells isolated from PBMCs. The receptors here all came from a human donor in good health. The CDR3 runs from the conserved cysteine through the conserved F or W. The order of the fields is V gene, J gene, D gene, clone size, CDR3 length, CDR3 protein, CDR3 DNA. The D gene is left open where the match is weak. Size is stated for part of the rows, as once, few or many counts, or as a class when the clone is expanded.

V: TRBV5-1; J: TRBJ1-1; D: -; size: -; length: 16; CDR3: CASSPRGKSMNTEAFF; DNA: TGCGCCAGCAGCCCCAGGGGAAAGTCCATGAACACTGAAGCTTTCTTT
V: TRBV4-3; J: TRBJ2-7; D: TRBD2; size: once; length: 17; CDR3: CASSQDWREGPAYEQYF; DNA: TGCGCCAGCAGCCAAGATTGGCGGGAGGGACCCGCCTACGAGCAGTACTTC
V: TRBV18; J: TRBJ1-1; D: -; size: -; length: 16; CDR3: CASSKSGLSVQTEAFF; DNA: TGTGCCAGCTCTAAATCAGGGTTATCTGTTCAGACTGAAGCTTTCTTT
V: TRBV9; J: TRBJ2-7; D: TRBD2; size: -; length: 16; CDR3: CASSVEGTSGTYEQYF; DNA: TGTGCCAGCAGCGTAGAAGGGACTAGCGGCACCTACGAGCAGTACTTC
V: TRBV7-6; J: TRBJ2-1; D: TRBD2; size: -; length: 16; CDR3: CASSLEITSGYNEQFF; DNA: TGTGCCAGCAGCTTAGAGATAACTAGCGGGTACAATGAGCAGTTCTTC
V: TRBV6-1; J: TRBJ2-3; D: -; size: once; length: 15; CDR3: CASIRKGVPADTQYF; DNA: TGTGCCAGCATTAGGAAAGGGGTTCCGGCAGATACGCAGTATTTT
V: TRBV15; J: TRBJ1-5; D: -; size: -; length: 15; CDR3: CATSRVQPSNQPQHF; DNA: TGTGCCACCAGCAGAGTACAGCCTAGCAATCAGCCCCAGCATTTT
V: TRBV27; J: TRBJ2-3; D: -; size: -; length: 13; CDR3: CASSLLGTDTQYF; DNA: TGTGCCAGCAGTTTACTCGGGACAGATACGCAGTATTTT
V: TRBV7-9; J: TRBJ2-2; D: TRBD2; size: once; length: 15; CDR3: CASSLAGGPDGELFF; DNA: TGTGCCAGCAGCCTAGCGGGAGGGCCCGACGGGGAGCTGTTTTTT
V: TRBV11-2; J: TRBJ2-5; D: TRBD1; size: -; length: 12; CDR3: CASSYRGETQYF; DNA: TGTGCCAGCAGCTACAGGGGAGAGACCCAGTACTTC
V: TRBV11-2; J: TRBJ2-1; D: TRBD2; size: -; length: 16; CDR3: CASSLLGGIIYNEQFF; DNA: TGTGCCAGCAGCTTACTGGGAGGGATAATCTACAATGAGCAGTTCTTC
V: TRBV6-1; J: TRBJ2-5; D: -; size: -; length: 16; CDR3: CASSEGHPLLQETQYF; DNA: TGTGCCAGCAGTGAAGGTCATCCACTTTTACAAGAGACCCAGTACTTC
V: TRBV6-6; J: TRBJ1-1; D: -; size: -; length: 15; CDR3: CASSHSAGGGTEAFF; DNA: TGTGCCAGCAGCCATTCGGCGGGGGGGGGCACTGAAGCTTTCTTT
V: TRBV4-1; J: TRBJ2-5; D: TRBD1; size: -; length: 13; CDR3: CASRDRVQETQYF; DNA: TGCGCCAGCAGGGACAGGGTCCAAGAGACCCAGTACTTC
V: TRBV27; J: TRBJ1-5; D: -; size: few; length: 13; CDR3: CASSLERNQPQHF; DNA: TGTGCCAGCAGTTTAGAGCGGAATCAGCCCCAGCATTTT
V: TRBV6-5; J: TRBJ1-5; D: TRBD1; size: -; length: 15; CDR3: CASSYRTGSNQPQHF; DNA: TGTGCCAGCAGTTACAGGACAGGTAGCAATCAGCCCCAGCATTTT
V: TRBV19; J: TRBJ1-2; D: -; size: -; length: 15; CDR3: CASSIDLREVYGYTF; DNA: TGTGCCAGTAGTATAGATCTAAGGGAGGTCTATGGCTACACCTTC
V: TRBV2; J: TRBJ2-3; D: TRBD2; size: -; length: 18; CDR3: CASSLTSGDTYATDTQYF; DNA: TGTGCCAGCAGTTTGACTAGCGGGGATACTTATGCCACAGATACGCAGTATTTT
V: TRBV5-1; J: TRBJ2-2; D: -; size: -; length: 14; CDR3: CASRPGDLTGELFF; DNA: TGCGCCAGCAGGCCGGGAGATTTGACCGGGGAGCTGTTTTTT
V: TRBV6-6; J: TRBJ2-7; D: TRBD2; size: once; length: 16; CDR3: CASSLRTSGGVYEQYF; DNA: TGTGCCAGCAGTTTACGAACGAGCGGGGGAGTCTACGAGCAGTACTTC
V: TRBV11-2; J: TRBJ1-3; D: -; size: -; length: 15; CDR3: CASSLGSDTGNTIYF; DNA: TGTGCCAGCAGCTTAGGGTCAGACACTGGAAACACCATATATTTT
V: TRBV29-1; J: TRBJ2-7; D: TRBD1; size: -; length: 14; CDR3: CSVPATGGSYEQYF; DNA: TGCAGCGTCCCCGCGACAGGGGGCTCCTACGAGCAGTACTTC
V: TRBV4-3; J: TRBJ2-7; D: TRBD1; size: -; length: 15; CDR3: CASSHTQGMNYEQYF; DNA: TGCGCCAGCAGCCATACACAGGGGATGAACTACGAGCAGTACTTC
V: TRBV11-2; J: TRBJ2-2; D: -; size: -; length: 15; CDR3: CASSPREGVSGELFF; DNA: TGTGCCAGCAGCCCGAGAGAAGGGGTTTCCGGGGAGCTGTTTTTT
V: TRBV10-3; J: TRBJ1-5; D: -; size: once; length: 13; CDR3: CAIIRDTDQPQHF; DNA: TGTGCCATCATTAGGGACACCGATCAGCCCCAGCATTTT
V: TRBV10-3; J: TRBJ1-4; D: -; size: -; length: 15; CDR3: CAISDTGATNEKLFF; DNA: TGTGCCATCAGTGACACGGGGGCAACTAATGAAAAACTGTTTTTT